What follows are 17 T cell receptor beta chains derived from one specimen sequenced in a study of long-term antiretroviral therapy in people with HIV. The libraries were made with immunoSEQ v3.0 at survey level. Assay: immunoSEQ multiplex PCR; the TCRdb copy retains only in-frame clones and omits some. The data show 14,000 or so clones, 88% seen once. The source was unsorted PBMCs, collected 6.2 years after starting antiretroviral therapy. Every receptor here comes from a man between 35 and 55 years old with HIV.

The rearrangement joins TRBV11-3 to TRBJ2-1, with a possible D match to TRBD2 (6 bases). The CDR3 spans 15 residues. Germline CDR1 SGHNT, CDR2 YENEEA. V lost 10 bases and J lost 4, with 20 bases in between. CDR3 DNA sequence: TGTGCCACCTCCGCTGGAGGGAGAGAATACAATGAGCAGTTCTTC. Translating it yields CATSAGGREYNEQFF.

The table lists this clone with a count of one. The chain recombines TRBV12-5 with TRBJ2-1; D remains unclear. This CDR3 is 15 amino acids long. The V gene lost 2 bases and the J gene lost 5 bases, with 13 bases spanning the gap. The germline gives CDR1 LGHNT, CDR2 FRNRAP. The CDR3 protein is CASGLTTTGNNEQFF. In DNA form, the CDR3 reads TGTGCTAGTGGTTTGACCACAACGGGTAACAATGAGCAGTTCTTC.

The chain is built from TRBV30 and TRBJ2-2; a possible D gene is TRBD1 (6 bases). The V gene's germline CDR1 is GTSNPN and CDR2 SVGIG (reference sequence). V shed 5 bases and J shed 3 bases, with 13 bases lying between them. This CDR3 is built from 14 residues. The CDR3, as DNA: TGTGCCTGGCTGACAGGACTGTACACCGGGGAGCTGTTTTTT. It yields the protein CAWLTGLYTGELFF.

V and J are TRBV5-1 and TRBJ2-1; D possibly matches TRBD1 or TRBD2 (5 bases each). CDR1 is SGHRS and CDR2 is YFSETQ in the germline V gene. V was pared by 3 bases and J by 9 bases, with 25 bases between. The CDR3 loop spans 17 amino acids. CDR3 DNA sequence: TGCGCCAGCAGCTCTGGGGCAATGGGGCTAGCCTATCTTGAGCAGTTCTTC. It yields the protein CASSSGAMGLAYLEQFF.

The V call is TRBV7-8, the J call TRBJ2-7, with D unresolved. The length of the CDR3 is 13 residues. V gave up 3 bases and J gave up 0 bases, with 6 bases separating them. Germline assignment: CDR1 SGHVS and CDR2 FQNEAQ. The CDR3 reads CASSLTSSYEQYF. The CDR3 nucleotides are TGTGCCAGCAGCTTGACCAGCTCCTACGAGCAGTACTTC.

V usage is TRBV10-3 and J usage is TRBJ2-2; 9 bases line up with TRBD1. CDR1 ENHRY and CDR2 SYGVKD come from the germline V gene. The CDR3 has 16 residues. The trim removed 4 bases at V and 2 bases at J, leaving 5 bases unmatched. In nucleotides, the CDR3 is TGTGCCATCAGTGCAGTACAGGGGGCCAACACCGGGGAGCTGTTTTTT. Amino acid sequence: CAISAVQGANTGELFF.

The chain links TRBV5-6 to TRBJ2-1; D unclear. The CDR3 extends over 15 amino acids. Germline V gives CDR1 SGHDT, CDR2 YYEEEE. V was cut by 2 bases and J by 2 bases, with 11 bases left in between. CDR3 sequence: CASSFRSAAYNEQFF. The DNA of the CDR3 is TGTGCCAGCAGCTTTAGAAGCGCCGCCTACAATGAGCAGTTCTTC.

The chain uses TRBV27 and TRBJ2-1, with D unresolved. The CDR3 consists of 12 residues. Germline V gene lookup returns CDR1 MNHEY and CDR2 SMNVEV (reference sequence). V was pared by 4 bases and J by 8 bases, with 9 bases between. CDR3 in DNA: TGTGCCAGCAGTTATTCGGGTGATGAGCAGTTCTTC. Its translation is CASSYSGDEQFF.

The chain uses TRBV7-3 and TRBJ2-5, with 10 positions matching TRBD2. V shed 4 bases, J shed 1 base, and the junction held 0 bases outside the gene matches. The CDR3 sequence is 14 residues long. Looked up from germline, CDR1 is SGHTA and CDR2 is FQGTGA. CDR3 residues: CASSSSGSQETQYF. The CDR3 DNA reads TGTGCCAGCAGCTCTAGCGGGAGCCAAGAGACCCAGTACTTC.

With respect to this clone: Sequence at one end of the junction differs from germline and may be a read error. The genes are TRBV29-1 and TRBJ2-5; D assignment may be TRBD1 or TRBD2 (5 bases each). Germline loops: CDR1 SQVTM, CDR2 ANQGSEA. This CDR3 is 8 amino acids long. CDR3 loop: CSVDLGDF. The CDR3 DNA sequence: TGCAGCGTTGACCTGGGGGACTTC.

The CDR3 is CASSKKTDSSYNSPLHF. CDR3 DNA: TGCGCCAGCAGCAAGAAGACGGATAGCTCCTATAATTCACCCCTCCACTTT. The chain combines TRBV5-1 with TRBJ1-6, with D hard to call. This CDR3 has 17 residues. Trimming pared 4 bases from V and 0 bases from J, leaving 14 bases between. Per germline, CDR1 SGHRS and CDR2 YFSETQ.

This chain links TRBV20-1 with TRBJ1-2; possible D gene TRBD1, 5 bases. Germline-derived CDR1 and CDR2 are DFQATT and SNEGSKA (reference sequence). This CDR3 has 11 amino acids. The CDR3 is CSDTGNYGYTF. As DNA, the CDR3 is TGCAGCGATACAGGAAACTATGGCTACACCTTC.

The CDR3, as DNA: TGCGCCAGCAGCTTGGCCGAGGGGTGGAATGAAAAACTGTTTTTT. It yields the protein CASSLAEGWNEKLFF. This chain links TRBV5-1 with TRBJ1-4, with a tentative D call TRBD1 (5 bases). The V and J ends lost 0 bases and 5 bases respectively, with 11 bases between them. The CDR3 is 15 residues long. Germline CDR1 SGHRS, CDR2 YFSETQ.

In DNA, the CDR3 is TGTGCCAGTAGTATAATTGGGGGAAATAGCAATCAGCCCCAGCATTTT. Its protein is CASSIIGGNSNQPQHF. The genes are TRBV19 and TRBJ1-5; D may be TRBD1 (5 bases). The V end lost 2 bases, the J end lost 0 bases, and 11 bases lay between the germline ends. Germline CDR1 and CDR2: LNHDA and SQIVND (reference sequence). CDR3 length: 16 amino acids. The whole variable domain, filled in from reference TRBV19 and TRBJ1-5, reads DGGITQSPKYLFRKEGQNVTLSCEQNLNHDAMYWYRQDPGQGLRLIYYSQIVNDFQKGDIAEGYSVSREKKESFPLTVTSAQKNPTAFYLCASSIIGGNSNQPQHFGDGTRLSIL.

This chain uses TRBV27 with TRBJ2-7; the match to TRBD1 covers 7 bases. V lost 4 bases to trimming and J lost 6 bases; unmatched junction nucleotides: 6. Germline assignment: CDR1 MNHEY and CDR2 SMNVEV (reference sequence). This CDR3 has 13 amino acids. In nucleotides, the CDR3 is TGTGCCAGCAGTTGGGGGACAGCTTCCGAGCAGTACTTC. It codes for CASSWGTASEQYF.

The chain is built from TRBV2 and TRBJ2-7, with unresolved D. The CDR3 runs to 11 residues. CDR1 SNHLY and CDR2 FYNNEI come from the germline V gene. V was clipped by 5 bases and J by 5 bases, with 7 bases between them. CDR3 protein: CASSILHEQYF. The CDR3 nucleotides read TGTGCCAGCAGTATATTACACGAGCAGTACTTC.

The rearrangement uses TRBV4-3 and TRBJ2-3; 9 bases match TRBD2. With 0 bases clipped from V and 7 bases from J, the junction kept 8 bases outside the gene matches. Germline V lookup: CDR1 LGHNA, CDR2 YSLEER. The CDR3 spans 16 residues. CDR3 nucleotides: TGCGCCAGCAGCCAAGAATGGGCGGGAGGGAAAAATACGCAGTATTTT. It translates to CASSQEWAGGKNTQYF.